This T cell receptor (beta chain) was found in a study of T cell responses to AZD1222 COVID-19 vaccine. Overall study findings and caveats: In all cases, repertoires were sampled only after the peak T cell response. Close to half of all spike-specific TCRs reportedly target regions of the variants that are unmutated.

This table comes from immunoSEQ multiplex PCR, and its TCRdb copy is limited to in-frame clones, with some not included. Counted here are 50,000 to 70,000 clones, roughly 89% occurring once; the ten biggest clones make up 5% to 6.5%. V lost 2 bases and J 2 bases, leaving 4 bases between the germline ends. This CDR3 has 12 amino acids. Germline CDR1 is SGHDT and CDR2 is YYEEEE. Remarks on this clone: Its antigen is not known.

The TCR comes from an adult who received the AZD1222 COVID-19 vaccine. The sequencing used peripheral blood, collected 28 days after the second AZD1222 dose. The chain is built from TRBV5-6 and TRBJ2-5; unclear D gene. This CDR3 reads CASSLRQETQYF. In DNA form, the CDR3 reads TGTGCCAGCAGCTTACGGCAAGAGACCCAGTACTTC.